This T cell receptor beta chain was captured in a study of OX40 agonist ivuxolimab in advanced cancers. Study-wide context: Anti-PD-1, anti-PD-L1 or anti-CTLA-4 therapy given earlier was allowed, and 40% had some.

For this clone: Its antigen is as yet unknown.

Notes on the study in general: Expanded clones tended on average to be more numerous among CD8+ T cells than CD4+. Expanded peripheral T-cell antigen specificity went undetermined.

This table comes from immunoSEQ multiplex PCR, and its TCRdb copy is limited to in-frame clones, with some not included. The table lists some 76,000 clones, around four fifths of them singletons. The receptor comes from an adult with an advanced solid tumor such as melanoma, head and neck, liver or kidney cancer. The sample here was CD4+ or CD8+ T cells sorted from blood, taken in a trial of the OX40 agonist ivuxolimab.

The CDR3 spells CATGGDRLNYGYTF. CDR3 in DNA: TGTGCCACCGGGGGGGACAGGCTTAACTATGGCTACACCTTC. V usage is TRBV6-6 and J usage is TRBJ1-2; 8 positions match TRBD1. The CDR3 length is 14 residues. Germline V gene sequence: CDR1 MNHNY, CDR2 SVGAGI (reference sequence). V lost 10 bases, J lost 1 base, and 8 bases stayed unmatched.